This T cell receptor beta chain was obtained from a study of blood T cells in healthy people across ages. Total RNA amounts of at least 5 micrograms were extracted per sample. Combining a sample-barcoded 5' primer with a J-beta primer mix, a second PCR ran for 7 to 11 cycles. TCRdb redid the calling of the 5' RACE reads with MiXCR, one entry per CDR3 protein. The data contain 1.5 million to 2 million distinct CDR3 sequences, around 50% of them singletons. The receptor was derived from a woman in her 40s in good health. Sequencing was done on a sample of blood.

The CDR3 sequence: CATSRTVDSLSGYTF. The CDR3 DNA follows: TGTGCCACCTCTCGAACAGTGGACAGTCTGTCTGGCTACACCTTC. V and J are TRBV24-1 and TRBJ1-2; weak D call: TRBD1 (6 bases). This CDR3 has 15 amino acids. CDR1 KGHDR and CDR2 SFDVKD come from the germline V gene. V lost 9 bases and J 7 bases, leaving 23 bases between the germline ends.